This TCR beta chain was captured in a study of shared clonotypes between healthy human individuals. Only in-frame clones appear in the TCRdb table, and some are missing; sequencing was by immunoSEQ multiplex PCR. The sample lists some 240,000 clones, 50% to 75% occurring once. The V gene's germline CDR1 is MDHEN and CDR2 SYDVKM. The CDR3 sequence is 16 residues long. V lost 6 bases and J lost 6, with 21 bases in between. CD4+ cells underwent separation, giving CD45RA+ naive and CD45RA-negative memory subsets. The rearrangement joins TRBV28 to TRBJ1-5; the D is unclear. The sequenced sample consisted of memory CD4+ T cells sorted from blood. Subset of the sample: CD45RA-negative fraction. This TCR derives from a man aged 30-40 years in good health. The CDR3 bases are TGTGCCAGCAGATCCTACTTTAGAGGGAACGGTCAGCCCCAGCATTTT. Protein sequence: CASRSYFRGNGQPQHF.